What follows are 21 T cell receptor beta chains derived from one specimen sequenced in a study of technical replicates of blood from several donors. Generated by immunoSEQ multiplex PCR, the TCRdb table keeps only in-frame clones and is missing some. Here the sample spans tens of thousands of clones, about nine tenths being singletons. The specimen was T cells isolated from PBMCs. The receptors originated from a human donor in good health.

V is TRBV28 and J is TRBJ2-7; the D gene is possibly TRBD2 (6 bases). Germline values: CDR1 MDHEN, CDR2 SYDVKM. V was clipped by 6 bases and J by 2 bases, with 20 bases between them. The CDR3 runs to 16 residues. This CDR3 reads CASSTVTSRRTYEQYF. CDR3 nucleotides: TGTGCCAGCAGCACAGTGACTAGTAGACGGACCTACGAGCAGTACTTC.

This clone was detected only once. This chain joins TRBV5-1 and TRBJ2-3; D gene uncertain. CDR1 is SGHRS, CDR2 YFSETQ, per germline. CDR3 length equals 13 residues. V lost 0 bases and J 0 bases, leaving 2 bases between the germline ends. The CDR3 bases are TGCGCCAGCAGCTTGGCTAGCACAGATACGCAGTATTTT. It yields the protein CASSLASTDTQYF.

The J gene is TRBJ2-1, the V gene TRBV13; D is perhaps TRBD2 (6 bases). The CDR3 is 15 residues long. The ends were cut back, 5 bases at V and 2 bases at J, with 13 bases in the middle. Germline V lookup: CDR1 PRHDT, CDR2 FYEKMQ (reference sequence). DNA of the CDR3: TGTGCCAGCAGCCCCCGGGGCGGGACCTACAATGAGCAGTTCTTC. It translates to CASSPRGGTYNEQFF.

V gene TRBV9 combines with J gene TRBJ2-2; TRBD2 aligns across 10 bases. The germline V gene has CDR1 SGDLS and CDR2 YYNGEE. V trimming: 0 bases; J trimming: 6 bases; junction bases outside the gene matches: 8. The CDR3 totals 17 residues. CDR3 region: CASSVGLASGSSGELFF. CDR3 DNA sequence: TGTGCCAGCAGCGTAGGTCTGGCTAGCGGGAGCTCCGGGGAGCTGTTTTTT.

The CDR3 here is CASGASLAGADTQYF. The CDR3 DNA follows: TGTGCCAGCGGGGCCTCTCTAGCGGGGGCAGATACGCAGTATTTT. The genes are TRBV9 and TRBJ2-3; 10 nucleotides align to TRBD2. CDR3 length equals 15 residues. V trimming: 7 bases; J trimming: 4 bases; junction bases outside the gene matches: 9. The germline V gene encodes CDR1 SGDLS and CDR2 YYNGEE.

CDR3 protein: CAWSVGSSGNTIYF. CDR3 nucleotide sequence: TGTGCCTGGAGTGTAGGGAGCTCTGGAAACACCATATATTTT. This sequence joins TRBV30 and TRBJ1-3; no reliable D call. V lost 0 bases and J lost 0, with 6 bases in between. Germline V CDR1 and CDR2: GTSNPN, SVGIG (reference sequence). The CDR3 contains 14 residues.

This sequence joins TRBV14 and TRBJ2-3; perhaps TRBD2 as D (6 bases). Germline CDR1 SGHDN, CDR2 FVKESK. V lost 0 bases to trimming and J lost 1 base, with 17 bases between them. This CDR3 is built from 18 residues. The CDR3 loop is CASSQEQAREFRTDTQYF. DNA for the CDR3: TGTGCCAGCAGCCAAGAGCAGGCACGGGAGTTTCGCACAGATACGCAGTATTTT.

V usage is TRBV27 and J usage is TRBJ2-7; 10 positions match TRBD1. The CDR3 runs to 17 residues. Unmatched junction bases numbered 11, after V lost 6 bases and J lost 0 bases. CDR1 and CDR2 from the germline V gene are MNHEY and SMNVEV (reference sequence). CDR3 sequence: CASSRARQGASSYEQYF. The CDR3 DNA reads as TGTGCCAGCAGCCGAGCCCGACAGGGGGCCAGCTCCTACGAGCAGTACTTC.

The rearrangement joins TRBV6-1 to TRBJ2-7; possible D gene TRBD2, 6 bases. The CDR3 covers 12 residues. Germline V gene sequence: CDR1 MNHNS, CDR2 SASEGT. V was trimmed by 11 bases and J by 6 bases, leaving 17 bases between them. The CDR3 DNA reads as TGTGCCTTAGTAGGAGGGCGTTCCGAGCAGTACTTC. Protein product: CALVGGRSEQYF.

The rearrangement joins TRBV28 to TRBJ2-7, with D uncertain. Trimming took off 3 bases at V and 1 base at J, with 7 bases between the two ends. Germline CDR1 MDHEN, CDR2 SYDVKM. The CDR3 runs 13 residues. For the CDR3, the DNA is TGTGCCAGCAGTTTCCACGCGTCCTACGAGCAGTACTTC. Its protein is CASSFHASYEQYF.

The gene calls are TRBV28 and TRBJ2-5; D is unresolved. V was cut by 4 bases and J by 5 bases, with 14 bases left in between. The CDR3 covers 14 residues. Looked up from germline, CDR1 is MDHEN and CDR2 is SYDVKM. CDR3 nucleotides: TGTGCCAGCAGTTCACACACGAGAGCGGAGACCCAGTACTTC. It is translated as CASSSHTRAETQYF.

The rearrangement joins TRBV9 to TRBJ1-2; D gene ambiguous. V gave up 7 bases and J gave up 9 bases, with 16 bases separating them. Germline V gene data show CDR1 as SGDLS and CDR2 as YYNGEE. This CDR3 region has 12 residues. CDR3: CASRTLPDRYTF. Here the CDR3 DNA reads TGTGCCAGCCGGACTCTGCCGGATCGCTACACCTTC.

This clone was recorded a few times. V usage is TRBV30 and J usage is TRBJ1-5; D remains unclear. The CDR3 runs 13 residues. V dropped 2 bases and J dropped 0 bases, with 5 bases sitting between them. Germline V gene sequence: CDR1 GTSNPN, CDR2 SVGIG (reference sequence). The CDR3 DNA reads TGTGCCTGGAGTCCAGATAGCAATCAGCCCCAGCATTTT. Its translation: CAWSPDSNQPQHF.

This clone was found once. The CDR3 DNA reads TGCGCCAGCAGCCCTCACGGACTAGCGGGCCGAAACACCGGGGAGCTGTTTTTT. The encoded protein is CASSPHGLAGRNTGELFF. This chain uses TRBV4-1 with TRBJ2-2; 11 bases agree with TRBD2. The CDR3 sequence is 18 residues long. Germline trimming cut 4 bases from V and 2 bases from J; bases unmatched to any gene: 9. Per germline, CDR1 MGHRA and CDR2 YSYEKL.

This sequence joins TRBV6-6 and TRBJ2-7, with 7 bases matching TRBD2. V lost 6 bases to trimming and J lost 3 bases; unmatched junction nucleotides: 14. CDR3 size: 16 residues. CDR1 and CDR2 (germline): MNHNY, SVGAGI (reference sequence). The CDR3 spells CASSLDSQGGFYEQYF. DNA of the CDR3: TGTGCCAGCAGCCTTGATTCGCAGGGAGGGTTCTACGAGCAGTACTTC.

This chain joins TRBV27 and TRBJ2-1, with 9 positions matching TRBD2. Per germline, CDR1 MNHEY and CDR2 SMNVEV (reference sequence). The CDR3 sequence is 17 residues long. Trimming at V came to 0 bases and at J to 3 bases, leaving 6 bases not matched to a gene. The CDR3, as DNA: TGTGCCAGCAGTTTATCCTGGCGGGAGGGCCTCTACAATGAGCAGTTCTTC. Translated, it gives CASSLSWREGLYNEQFF.

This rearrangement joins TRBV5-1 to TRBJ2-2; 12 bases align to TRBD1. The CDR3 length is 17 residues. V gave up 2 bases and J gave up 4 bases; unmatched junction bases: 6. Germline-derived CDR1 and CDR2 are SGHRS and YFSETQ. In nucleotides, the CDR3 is TGCGCCAGCAGCTTAACCGGGACAGGGGGCTTCACCGGGGAGCTGTTTTTT. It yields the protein CASSLTGTGGFTGELFF.

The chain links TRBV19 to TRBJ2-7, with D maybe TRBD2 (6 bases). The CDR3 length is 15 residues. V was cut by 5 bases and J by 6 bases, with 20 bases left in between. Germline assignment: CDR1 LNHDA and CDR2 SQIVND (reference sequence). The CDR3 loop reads CASSAGRGVYFEQYF. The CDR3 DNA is TGTGCCAGTAGTGCGGGGCGGGGTGTTTACTTCGAGCAGTACTTC.

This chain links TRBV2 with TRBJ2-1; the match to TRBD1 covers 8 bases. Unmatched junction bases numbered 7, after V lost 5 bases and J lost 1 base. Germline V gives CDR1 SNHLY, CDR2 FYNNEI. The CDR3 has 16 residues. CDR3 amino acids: CASSTGGSLSYNEQFF. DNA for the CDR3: TGTGCCAGCAGTACAGGGGGGAGTTTGTCCTACAATGAGCAGTTCTTC.

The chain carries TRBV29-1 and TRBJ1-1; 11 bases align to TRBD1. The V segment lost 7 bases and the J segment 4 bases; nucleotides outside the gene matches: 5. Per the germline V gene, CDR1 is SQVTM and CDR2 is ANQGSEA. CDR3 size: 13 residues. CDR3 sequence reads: CSAGQGAVTEAFF. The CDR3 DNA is TGCAGCGCCGGACAGGGGGCCGTCACTGAAGCTTTCTTT.

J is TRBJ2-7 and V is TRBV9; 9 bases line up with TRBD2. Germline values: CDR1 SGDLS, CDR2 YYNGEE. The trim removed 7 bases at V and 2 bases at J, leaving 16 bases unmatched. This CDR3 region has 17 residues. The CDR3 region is CASRYVAGVTEAYEQYF. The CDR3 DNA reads TGTGCCAGCCGCTATGTAGCGGGAGTGACGGAGGCCTACGAGCAGTACTTC.